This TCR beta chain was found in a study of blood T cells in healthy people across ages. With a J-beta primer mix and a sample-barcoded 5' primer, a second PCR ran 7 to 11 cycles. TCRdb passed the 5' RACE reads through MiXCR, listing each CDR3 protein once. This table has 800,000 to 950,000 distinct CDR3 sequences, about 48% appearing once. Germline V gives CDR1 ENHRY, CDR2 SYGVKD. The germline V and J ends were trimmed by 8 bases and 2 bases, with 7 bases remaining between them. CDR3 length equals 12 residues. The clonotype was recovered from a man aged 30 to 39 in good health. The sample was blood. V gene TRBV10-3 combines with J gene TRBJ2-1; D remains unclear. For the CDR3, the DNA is TGTGCCATCGGCCTAACCTACAATGAGCAGTTCTTC. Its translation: CAIGLTYNEQFF.